Sequencing of this T cell receptor (beta chain) was carried out in a study of blood T cell repertoires in COVID-19. Study as a whole: COVID-19 samples collected from the United States, Italy and Spain covered acute and convalescent phases.

Individuals aged about 18 to 89 years were recruited from fewer than 25 US areas. Cohort 3 donors counted as recovered after two negative PCRs, clearance, or resolved symptoms. V was pared by 5 bases and J by 13 bases, with 17 bases between. This CDR3 contains 12 residues. CDR1 MDHEN and CDR2 SYDVKM come from the germline V gene. In the authors' workflow: Amplification with reference gene primers provided the estimates of nucleated cell counts. Sequencing was performed with immunoSEQ multiplex PCR; in TCRdb, only in-frame clones are kept and a portion is missing. V, J and clone size derive from that table, while D and trimming were established from the DNA sequence. The table shows around 330,000 clones, with 90% occurring only once.

This clonotype originated in a man aged 55-75 years who had recovered from COVID-19. The rearrangement links TRBV28 to TRBJ1-2, with a possible D match to TRBD1 (5 bases). Sequencing used PBMCs or T cells enriched from blood (not recorded which). The CDR3 DNA reads as TGTGCCAGCAGTCCGTCCTCCGGGGGGATCACCTTC. Translating it yields CASSPSSGGITF.